The TCR beta chain described here comes from a study of OX40 agonist ivuxolimab in advanced cancers. Prior autoimmune disease or systemic immunosuppression barred patients. The V gene end was trimmed by 5 bases and the J gene end by 4 bases; junction bases not matched to a gene: 17. Germline CDR1 MDHEN, CDR2 SYDVKM. CDR3 size: 17 residues. Method: immunoSEQ multiplex PCR; TCRdb's copy keeps in-frame clones and lacks some. The table lists around 140,000 clones, about nine tenths of them singletons. This chain connects TRBV28 to TRBJ2-7; 7 bases are shared with TRBD1. The sequence came from an adult with an advanced solid tumor such as melanoma, head and neck, liver or kidney cancer. Material: CD4+ or CD8+ T cells sorted from blood, obtained in a trial of the OX40 agonist ivuxolimab. For the CDR3, the DNA is TGTGCCAGCAGTCCCTACCCAACCGGGACAGCGACGTACGAGCAGTACTTC. Its protein is CASSPYPTGTATYEQYF.